These 16 T cell receptor beta chains came from one sample sequenced in a study of shared clonotypes between healthy human individuals. Data came from immunoSEQ multiplex PCR; TCRdb stores just in-frame clones and leaves some out. The table lists 2 million to 2.5 million clones, 93% of them singletons. The sample taken for sequencing was naive CD4+ T cells from PBMCs. The sample's subset: CD45RA+ positively selected. Receptors were obtained from a man aged 18 to 29 in good health. Some clones in this sample may be carry-over from other donors' samples.

The rearrangement links TRBV2 to TRBJ1-3, with 7 bases fitting TRBD1. CDR1 is SNHLY, CDR2 FYNNEI, per germline. V dropped 7 bases and J dropped 0; count of bases not matched to a gene: 9. The CDR3 length is 16 residues. In nucleotides, the CDR3 is TGTGCCAGCAAGAGGGGACAGTCTCCCTCTGGAAACACCATATATTTT. It codes for CASKRGQSPSGNTIYF. The full variable domain, with the rest looked up from reference TRBV2 and TRBJ1-3, is EPEVTQTPSHQVTQMGQEVILRCVPISNHLYFYWYRQILGQKVEFLVSFYNNEISEKSEIFDDQFSVERPDGSNFTLKIRSTKLEDSAMYFCASKRGQSPSGNTIYFGEGSWLTVV.

This chain connects TRBV9 to TRBJ2-1; 10 bases agree with TRBD2. There are 16 residues in the CDR3. V was pared by 3 bases and J by 9 bases, with 12 bases of the junction left unmatched. Germline V gene sequence: CDR1 SGDLS, CDR2 YYNGEE. DNA for the CDR3: TGTGCCAGCAGCGCCCGGGGGCTAGCGGGAGACGGTGAGCAGTTCTTC. This gives the protein CASSARGLAGDGEQFF.

The V call is TRBV5-1, the J call TRBJ2-1; D possibly corresponds to TRBD1 (7 bases). Germline values: CDR1 SGHRS, CDR2 YFSETQ. Trimming cost V 4 bases and J 7 bases, with 15 bases left between them. This CDR3 is built from 14 residues. In DNA form, the CDR3 reads TGCGCCAGCAGCCTGTCACAGGGGAGGAATGAGCAGTTCTTC. It encodes CASSLSQGRNEQFF.

The genes are TRBV7-3 and TRBJ2-5, with TRBD2 identical over 7 bases. The CDR3 extends over 12 amino acids. The V gene end was trimmed by 7 bases and the J gene end by 7 bases; junction bases not matched to a gene: 6. CDR1 and CDR2 from the germline V gene are SGHTA and FQGTGA. In DNA, the CDR3 is TGTGCCAGCACCTGGAGGGAGGGGACCCAGTACTTC. Protein sequence: CASTWREGTQYF.

This clone was seen a single time. The J gene is TRBJ2-5, the V gene TRBV10-2; D remains unclear. This CDR3 is 15 amino acids long. V was trimmed by 6 bases and J by 3 bases, leaving 17 bases between them. The germline CDR1 and CDR2 sequences are WSHSY and SAAADI. The CDR3 DNA sequence: TGCGCCAGCAGAACGCCGACTCTTTTAAAAGAGACCCAGTACTTC. Its translation: CASRTPTLLKETQYF.

The chain recombines TRBV10-3 with TRBJ2-5; 8 nucleotides line up with TRBD2. The CDR3 is 16 amino acids. With 2 bases clipped from V and 1 base from J, the junction kept 6 bases outside the gene matches. Germline CDR1 reads ENHRY; CDR2 reads SYGVKD. The CDR3 coding sequence is TGTGCCATCAGTGAGGAACTAGCGGCACCCCAAGAGACCCAGTACTTC. Translating it yields CAISEELAAPQETQYF.

The chain uses TRBV5-8 and TRBJ2-3; D unresolved. The CDR3 covers 13 residues. The V and J ends lost 4 bases and 10 bases respectively, with 16 bases between them. CDR1 is SGHTS, CDR2 YDEGEE, per germline. The CDR3 region has the DNA TGTGCCAGCAGCGGGATAGACTTCGGGTCGCAGTATTTT. It specifies CASSGIDFGSQYF.

The genes are TRBV10-3 and TRBJ2-3; D is undetermined. The CDR3 is made up of 12 amino acids. The germline V gene encodes CDR1 ENHRY and CDR2 SYGVKD. V was trimmed by 8 bases and J by 4 bases, leaving 10 bases between them. CDR3 in amino acids: CAIRDQADTQYF. DNA for the CDR3: TGTGCCATCCGAGACCAAGCAGATACGCAGTATTTT.

This rearrangement joins TRBV29-1 to TRBJ2-5, with unresolved D. CDR1 is SQVTM and CDR2 is ANQGSEA in the germline V gene. This CDR3 is 12 amino acids long. V was trimmed by 5 bases and J by 4 bases, leaving 11 bases between them. CDR3: CSVYKPGETQYF. DNA of the CDR3: TGCAGCGTTTATAAACCCGGAGAGACCCAGTACTTC.

This chain uses TRBV2 with TRBJ1-5; unclear D gene. CDR1 is SNHLY, CDR2 FYNNEI, per germline. CDR3 size: 14 residues. V was shortened by 1 base and J by 7 bases, with 11 bases between the two germline ends. DNA for the CDR3: TGTGCCAGCAGTGAAGAACTTAGCGGCCAGCCCCAGCATTTT. This translates into CASSEELSGQPQHF.

The chain uses TRBV29-1 and TRBJ2-7, with 9 bases matching TRBD1. The CDR3 loop spans 15 amino acids. Germline CDR1 and CDR2: SQVTM and ANQGSEA. V lost 3 bases and J lost 1; bases outside the gene matches: 7. CDR3 coding DNA: TGCAGCGTTGAGCTACAGGGGGCGCGGTCCTACGAGCAGTACTTC. This codes for CSVELQGARSYEQYF.

The CDR3 region is CASSFLQGRTGELFF. CDR3 DNA: TGTGCCAGCTCCTTCTTACAGGGACGGACCGGGGAGCTGTTTTTT. The V call is TRBV18, the J call TRBJ2-2, with D possibly matching TRBD1 (6 bases). V lost 6 bases and J lost 5, with 16 bases in between. Germline CDR1 and CDR2: KGHSH and LQKENI. This CDR3 is built from 15 residues.

This rearrangement joins TRBV9 to TRBJ1-5; possible D gene TRBD1, 5 bases. Trimming stripped 0 bases from V and 7 bases from J, with 14 bases between. This CDR3 contains 15 residues. Germline V lookup: CDR1 SGDLS, CDR2 YYNGEE. CDR3 DNA: TGTGCCAGCAGCGTAGCGGGGCAGGCAGGGCAGCCCCAGCATTTT. Translating it yields CASSVAGQAGQPQHF.

This chain connects TRBV5-4 to TRBJ2-3; 13 bases are shared with TRBD2. V lost 4 bases and J lost 6; bases outside the gene matches: 8. CDR3 size: 16 residues. Germline V lookup: CDR1 SGHNT, CDR2 YYREEE (reference sequence). The CDR3 sequence is CASSPGLAGAGDTQYF. CDR3 in DNA: TGTGCCAGCAGCCCCGGACTAGCGGGAGCGGGGGATACGCAGTATTTT.

Notes on this clone: The sample contains more than one DNA sequence encoding this CDR3. J is TRBJ2-7 and V is TRBV10-3, with D perhaps being TRBD1 or TRBD2 (6 bases each). The CDR3 consists of 15 residues. Between the trimmed V and J ends, which lost 5 bases and 0 bases, there was a span of 14 bases. The germline V gene encodes CDR1 ENHRY and CDR2 SYGVKD. The chain's CDR3 is CAISPGAGVSYEQYF. CDR3 in DNA: TGTGCCATCAGTCCGGGGGCAGGCGTCTCCTACGAGCAGTACTTC.

This chain links TRBV7-9 with TRBJ1-1, with 7 bases identical to TRBD1. The CDR3 sequence is 15 residues long. With V trimmed by 3 bases and J by 0 bases, 4 bases remained unmatched. Germline CDR1 reads SEHNR; CDR2 reads FQNEAQ (reference sequence). CDR3 loop: CASSFRGTVNTEAFF. DNA of the CDR3: TGTGCCAGCAGCTTTAGAGGGACAGTGAACACTGAAGCTTTCTTT.